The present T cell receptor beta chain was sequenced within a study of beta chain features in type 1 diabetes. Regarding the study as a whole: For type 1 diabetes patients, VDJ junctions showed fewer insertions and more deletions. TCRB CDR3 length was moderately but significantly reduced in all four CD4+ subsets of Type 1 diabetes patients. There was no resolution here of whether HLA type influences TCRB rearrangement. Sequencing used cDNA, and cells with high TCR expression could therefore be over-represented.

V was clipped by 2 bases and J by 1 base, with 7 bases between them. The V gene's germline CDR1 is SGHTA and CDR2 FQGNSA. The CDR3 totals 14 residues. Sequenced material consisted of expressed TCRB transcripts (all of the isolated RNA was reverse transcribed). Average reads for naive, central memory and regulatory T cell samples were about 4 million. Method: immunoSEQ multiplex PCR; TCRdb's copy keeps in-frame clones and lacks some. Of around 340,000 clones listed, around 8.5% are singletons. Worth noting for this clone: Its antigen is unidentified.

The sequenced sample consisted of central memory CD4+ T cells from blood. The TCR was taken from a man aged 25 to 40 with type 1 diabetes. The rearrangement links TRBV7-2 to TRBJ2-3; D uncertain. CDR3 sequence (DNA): TGTGCCAGCAGCTTAAGCGCGGGCACAGATACGCAGTATTTT. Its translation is CASSLSAGTDTQYF.